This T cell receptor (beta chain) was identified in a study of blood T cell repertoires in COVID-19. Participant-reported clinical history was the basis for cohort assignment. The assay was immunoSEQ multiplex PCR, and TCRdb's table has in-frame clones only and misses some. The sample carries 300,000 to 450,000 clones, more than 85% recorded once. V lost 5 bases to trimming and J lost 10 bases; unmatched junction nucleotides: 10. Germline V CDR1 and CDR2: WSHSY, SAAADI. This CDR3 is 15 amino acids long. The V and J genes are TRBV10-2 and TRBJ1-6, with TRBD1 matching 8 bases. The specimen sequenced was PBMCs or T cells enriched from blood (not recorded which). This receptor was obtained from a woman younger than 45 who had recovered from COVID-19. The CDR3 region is CASSRTGSKESPLHF. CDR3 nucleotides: TGCGCCAGCAGTAGGACAGGGTCTAAGGAGTCACCCCTCCACTTT.